The 14 T cell receptor beta chains in this list originate from one sample, sequenced in a study of breast tumors, draining lymph nodes, adjacent tissues. The lymph nodes were axillary draining lymph nodes from breast cancer patients. TCRdb used MiXCR to reprocess the multiplex PCR reads, holding one entry per CDR3 protein. The sample includes 270,000 or so distinct CDR3 sequences, over 25% seen only once; the top ten take about 1.2%. Source material: axillary lymph node tissue. Receptors originate from a female donor with breast cancer. Some clones in this sample may be carry-over from other donors' samples.

About this clonotype itself: A much larger clone differs by one base, so this may be a read error. This CDR3 fails to terminate in the conserved phenylalanine or tryptophan, so it likely reflects a read error. The chain is built from TRBV7-3 and TRBJ2-6; D might be TRBD1 or TRBD2, each matching 5 bases. Trimming stripped 5 bases from V and 9 bases from J, with 14 bases between. CDR1 SGHTA and CDR2 FQGTGA come from the germline V gene. The CDR3 has 14 residues. The CDR3: CASSGSGRNNVLTL. CDR3 nucleotide sequence: TGTGCCAGCAGCGGATCGGGACGGAACAACGTCCTGACTCTC.

This clonotype was found a few times. This chain links TRBV18 with TRBJ2-5; D ambiguous. Germline V gene data show CDR1 as KGHSH and CDR2 as LQKENI. V was cut by 6 bases and J by 2 bases, with 13 bases left in between. This CDR3 is built from 14 residues. CDR3 in amino acids: CASSHRSKQETQYF. CDR3 coding DNA: TGTGCCAGCTCCCACCGGTCTAAACAAGAGACCCAGTACTTC.

This clonotype was observed a few times. Possible read error: a much larger clone is one base away. The chain's CDR3 is CASRVQGLPGNTIYF. DNA of the CDR3: TGTGCCAGCAGGGTACAGGGACTCCCTGGAAACACCATATATTTT. J is TRBJ1-3 and V is TRBV2; TRBD1 is a possible D gene (6 bases). This CDR3 spans 15 amino acids. The germline V gene encodes CDR1 SNHLY and CDR2 FYNNEI. V dropped 6 bases and J dropped 2 bases, with 14 bases sitting between them.

V is TRBV6-2 or TRBV6-3 and J is TRBJ2-1; D is perhaps TRBD1 (5 bases). The length of the CDR3 is 15 residues. Germline CDR1 is MNHEY and CDR2 is SVGEGT. Trimming cost V 8 bases and J 4 bases, with 18 bases left between them. The CDR3 sequence is CASLGASAVYNEQFF. The CDR3 DNA reads as TGTGCCAGCCTAGGGGCCTCGGCCGTTTACAATGAGCAGTTCTTC.

This clonotype came up a few times. V usage is TRBV5-8 and J usage is TRBJ2-1, with 7 bases lining up with TRBD2. With V trimmed by 1 base and J by 5 bases, 6 bases remained unmatched. Germline-derived CDR1 and CDR2 are SGHTS and YDEGEE. The CDR3 is 15 residues long. CDR3 in amino acids: CASSLLASGDNEQFF. CDR3 bases: TGTGCCAGCAGCTTGCTTGCTAGCGGTGACAATGAGCAGTTCTTC.

The rearrangement links TRBV6-5 to TRBJ2-7; D remains unclear. TRBJ2-1 explains the end of the DNA better; the J call may be wrong. Germline loops: CDR1 MNHEY, CDR2 SVGAGI. This CDR3 contains 15 residues. The CDR3 protein is CASSQFAPTYNEQFF. In DNA form, the CDR3 reads TGTGCCAGCAGTCAATTCGCTCCCACCTACAATGAGCAGTTCTTC.

This clonotype was found a few times. This chain connects TRBV20-1 to TRBJ2-3; maybe TRBD2 (6 bases). Germline V gene lookup returns CDR1 DFQATT and CDR2 SNEGSKA (reference sequence). The CDR3 spans 19 residues. The V and J ends lost 4 bases and 0 bases respectively, with 26 bases between them. This CDR3 reads CSANARRGGTAVSTDTQYF. In DNA, the CDR3 is TGCAGTGCTAACGCGCGAAGGGGCGGGACGGCCGTCAGCACAGATACGCAGTATTTT.

This clonotype has a count of ten or more. This rearrangement joins TRBV29-1 to TRBJ2-5, with 13 nucleotides matching TRBD2. CDR1 and CDR2 from the germline V gene are SQVTM and ANQGSEA. The CDR3 has 14 residues. After removal of 8 bases from V and 5 bases from J, the junction contained 8 bases not matched to a gene. In nucleotides, the CDR3 is TGCAGCACACTAGCGGGAGGGCTGGCGGAGACCCAGTACTTC. Encoded protein: CSTLAGGLAETQYF.

The chain has TRBV12-3 or TRBV12-4 and TRBJ1-6, with D possibly TRBD1 on 5 matching bases. The CDR3 has 13 residues. Trimming pared 5 bases from V and 10 bases from J, leaving 12 bases between. The CDR3 reads CASSGMGESPLHF. CDR3 coding DNA: TGTGCCAGCAGTGGGATGGGGGAATCACCCCTCCACTTT.

The chain uses TRBV6-5 and TRBJ2-7, with a tentative D call TRBD1 (7 bases). In germline, CDR1 is MNHEY, CDR2 SVGAGI. CDR3 length: 16 residues. Trimming cost V 6 bases and J 2 bases, with 20 bases left between them. For the CDR3, the DNA is TGTGCCAGCAGCAAACGATCAGGGGGAGGCACCTACGAGCAGTACTTC. Translation gives CASSKRSGGGTYEQYF.

Worth noting for this clonotype: This could be a read error, since a much larger clone is one nucleotide away. This chain connects TRBV7-2 to TRBJ2-1; tentatively, D is TRBD1 or TRBD2 (5 bases each). Germline assignment: CDR1 SGHTA and CDR2 FQGNSA. Trimming pared 4 bases from V and 0 bases from J, leaving 22 bases between. This CDR3 has 19 amino acids. The CDR3 sequence: CASSSLTSPRGSSYNEQFF. CDR3 in DNA: TGTGCCAGCAGCTCCCTCACTAGTCCACGGGGCAGCTCCTACAATGAGCAGTTCTTC.

Remarks on this clonotype: Germline is not matched at one junction end, which may reflect a read error. The chain uses TRBV27 and TRBJ2-7, with 7 bases that match TRBD2. The V gene's germline CDR1 is MNHEY and CDR2 SMNVEV (reference sequence). CDR3 size: 15 residues. CDR3 coding DNA: TGTGCCAGCCGTTTAGGGCCTAGCGGACTCTACGAGCAGTACTTC. It yields the protein CASRLGPSGLYEQYF.

V usage is TRBV4-1 and J usage is TRBJ2-2; D is undetermined. Germline V gives CDR1 MGHRA, CDR2 YSYEKL. V lost 1 base and J 7 bases, leaving 4 bases between the germline ends. CDR3 length: 12 residues. CDR3 amino acids: CASSQASGELFF. The CDR3, as DNA: TGCGCCAGCAGCCAAGCAAGCGGGGAGCTGTTTTTT.

This rearrangement joins TRBV10-3 to TRBJ2-5; D is uncertain. V dropped 4 bases and J dropped 5 bases, with 2 bases sitting between them. Germline V gives CDR1 ENHRY, CDR2 SYGVKD. The CDR3 contains 10 residues. For the CDR3, the DNA is TGTGCCATCAGTGCCGAGACCCAGTACTTC. Amino acids: CAISAETQYF.